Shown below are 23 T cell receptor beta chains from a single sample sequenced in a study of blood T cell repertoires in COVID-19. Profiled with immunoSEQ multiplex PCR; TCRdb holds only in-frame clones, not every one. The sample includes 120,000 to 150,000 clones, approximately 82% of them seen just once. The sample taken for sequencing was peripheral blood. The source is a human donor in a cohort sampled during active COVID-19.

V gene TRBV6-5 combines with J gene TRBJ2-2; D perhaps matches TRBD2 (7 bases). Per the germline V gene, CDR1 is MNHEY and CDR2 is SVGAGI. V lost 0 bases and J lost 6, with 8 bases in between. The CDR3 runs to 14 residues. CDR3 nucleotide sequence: TGTGCCAGCAGTTACTCGCGGGGGCCCGGGGAGCTGTTTTTT. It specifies CASSYSRGPGELFF.

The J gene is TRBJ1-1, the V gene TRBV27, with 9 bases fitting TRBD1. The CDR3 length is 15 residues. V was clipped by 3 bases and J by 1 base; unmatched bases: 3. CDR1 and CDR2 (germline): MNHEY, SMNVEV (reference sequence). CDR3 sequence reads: CASSLLGQGNTEAFF. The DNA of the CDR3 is TGTGCCAGCAGTTTGCTGGGACAGGGGAACACTGAAGCTTTCTTT.

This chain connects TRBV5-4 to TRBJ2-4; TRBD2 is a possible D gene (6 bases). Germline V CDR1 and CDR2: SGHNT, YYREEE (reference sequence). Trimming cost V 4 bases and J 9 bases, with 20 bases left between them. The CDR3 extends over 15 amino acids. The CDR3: CASSTEGSGAAIQYF. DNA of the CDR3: TGTGCCAGCAGCACGGAGGGTTCGGGAGCAGCCATTCAGTACTTC.

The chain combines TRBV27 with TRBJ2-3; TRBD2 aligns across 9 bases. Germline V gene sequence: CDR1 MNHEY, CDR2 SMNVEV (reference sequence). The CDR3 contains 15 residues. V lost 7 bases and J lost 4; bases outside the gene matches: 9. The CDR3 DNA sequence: TGTGCCAGCAAGGAGAGGCGGGAGGGTGCAGATACGCAGTATTTT. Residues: CASKERREGADTQYF.

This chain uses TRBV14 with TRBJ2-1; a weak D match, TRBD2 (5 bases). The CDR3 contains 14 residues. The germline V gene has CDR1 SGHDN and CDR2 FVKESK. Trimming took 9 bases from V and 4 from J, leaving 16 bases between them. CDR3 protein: CARPDSVVYNEQFF. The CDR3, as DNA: TGTGCCAGGCCGGACTCAGTAGTTTACAATGAGCAGTTCTTC.

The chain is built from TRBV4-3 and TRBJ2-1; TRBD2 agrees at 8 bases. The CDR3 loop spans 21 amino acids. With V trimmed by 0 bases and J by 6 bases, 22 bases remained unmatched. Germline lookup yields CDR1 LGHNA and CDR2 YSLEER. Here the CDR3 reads CASSQELRRSGSWVGPNEQFF. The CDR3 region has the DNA TGCGCCAGCAGCCAAGAATTGAGAAGGAGCGGGAGTTGGGTGGGGCCCAATGAGCAGTTCTTC.

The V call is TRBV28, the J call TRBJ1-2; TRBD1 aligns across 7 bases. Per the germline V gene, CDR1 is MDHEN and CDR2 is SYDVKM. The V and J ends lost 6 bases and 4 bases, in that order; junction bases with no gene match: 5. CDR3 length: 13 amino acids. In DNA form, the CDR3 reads TGTGCCAGCAGCTCCGGGACAGTCTATGGCTACACCTTC. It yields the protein CASSSGTVYGYTF.

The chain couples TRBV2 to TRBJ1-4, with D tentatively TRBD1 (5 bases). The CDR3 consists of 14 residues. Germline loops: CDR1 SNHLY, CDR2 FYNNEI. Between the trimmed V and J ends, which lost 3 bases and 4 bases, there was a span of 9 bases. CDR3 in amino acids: CASSETVNNEKLFF. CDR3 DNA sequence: TGTGCCAGCAGTGAGACAGTTAATAATGAAAAACTGTTTTTT.

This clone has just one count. The CDR3 DNA reads TGTGCCAGTAGTCCGCGGGACAGGGGGCTGAGCAATCAGCCCCAGCATTTT. Translated: CASSPRDRGLSNQPQHF. The chain combines TRBV19 with TRBJ1-5; 12 bases agree with TRBD1. V lost 5 bases, J lost 1 base, and 6 bases stayed unmatched. Germline-derived CDR1 and CDR2 are LNHDA and SQIVND (reference sequence). The CDR3 has 17 amino acids.

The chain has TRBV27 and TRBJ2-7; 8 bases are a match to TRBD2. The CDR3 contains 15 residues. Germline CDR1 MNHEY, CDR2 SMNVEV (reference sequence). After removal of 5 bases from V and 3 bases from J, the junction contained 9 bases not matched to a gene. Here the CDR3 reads CASSPTGGYHYEQYF. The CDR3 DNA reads TGTGCCAGCAGTCCGACGGGGGGGTACCACTACGAGCAGTACTTC.

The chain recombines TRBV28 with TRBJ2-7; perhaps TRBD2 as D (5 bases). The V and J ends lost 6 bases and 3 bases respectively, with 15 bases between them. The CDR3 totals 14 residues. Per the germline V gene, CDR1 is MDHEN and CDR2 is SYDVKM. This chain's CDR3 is CASSVSRGYYEQYF. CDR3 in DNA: TGTGCCAGCAGCGTCAGTCGGGGTTACTACGAGCAGTACTTC.

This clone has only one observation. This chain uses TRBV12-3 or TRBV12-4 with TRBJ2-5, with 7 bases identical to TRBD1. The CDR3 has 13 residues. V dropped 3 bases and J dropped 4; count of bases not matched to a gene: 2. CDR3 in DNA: TGTGCCAGCAGTTTCCGACAGGGAGAGACCCAGTACTTC. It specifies CASSFRQGETQYF.

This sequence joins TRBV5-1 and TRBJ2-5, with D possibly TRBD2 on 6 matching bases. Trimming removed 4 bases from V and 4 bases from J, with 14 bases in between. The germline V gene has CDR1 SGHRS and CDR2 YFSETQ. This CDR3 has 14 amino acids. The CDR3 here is CASSLEAGLETQYF. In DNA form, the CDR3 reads TGCGCCAGCAGCCTAGAAGCGGGTTTAGAGACCCAGTACTTC.

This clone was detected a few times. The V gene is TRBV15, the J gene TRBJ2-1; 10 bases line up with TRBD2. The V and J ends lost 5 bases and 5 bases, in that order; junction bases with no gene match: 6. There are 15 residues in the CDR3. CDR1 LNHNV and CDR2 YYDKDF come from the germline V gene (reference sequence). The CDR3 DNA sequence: TGTGCCACCAGCCCCCCAAGCGGGGGGGACAATGAGCAGTTCTTC. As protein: CATSPPSGGDNEQFF.

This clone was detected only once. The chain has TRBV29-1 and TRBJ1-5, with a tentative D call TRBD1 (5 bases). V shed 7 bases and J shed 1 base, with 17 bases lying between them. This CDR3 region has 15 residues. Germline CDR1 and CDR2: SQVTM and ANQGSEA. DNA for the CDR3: TGCAGCGCCACCGTTGGGGCGGCGAGCAATCAGCCCCAGCATTTT. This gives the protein CSATVGAASNQPQHF. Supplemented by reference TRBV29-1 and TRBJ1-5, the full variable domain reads SAVISQKPSRDICQRGTSLTIQCQVDSQVTMMFWYRQQPGQSLTLIATANQGSEATYESGFVIDKFPISRPNLTFSTLTVSNMSPEDSSIYLCSATVGAASNQPQHFGDGTRLSIL.

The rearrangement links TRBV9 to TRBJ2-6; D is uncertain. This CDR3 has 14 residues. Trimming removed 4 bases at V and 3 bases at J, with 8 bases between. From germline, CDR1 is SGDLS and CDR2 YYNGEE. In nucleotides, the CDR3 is TGTGCCAGCAGCCCGTCGGTTGGGGCCAACGTCCTGACTTTC. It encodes CASSPSVGANVLTF.

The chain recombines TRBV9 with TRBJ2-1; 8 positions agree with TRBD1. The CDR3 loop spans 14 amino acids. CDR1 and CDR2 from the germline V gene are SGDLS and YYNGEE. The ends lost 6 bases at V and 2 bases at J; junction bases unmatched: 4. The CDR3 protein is CASTPGQAYNEQFF. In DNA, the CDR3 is TGTGCCAGCACTCCGGGACAGGCCTACAATGAGCAGTTCTTC.

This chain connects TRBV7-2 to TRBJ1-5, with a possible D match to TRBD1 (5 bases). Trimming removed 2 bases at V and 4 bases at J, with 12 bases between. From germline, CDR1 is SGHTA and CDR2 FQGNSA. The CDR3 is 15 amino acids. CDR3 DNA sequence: TGTGCCAGCAGCTTACAGGGTGGGGGGAATCAGCCCCAGCATTTT. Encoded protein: CASSLQGGGNQPQHF.

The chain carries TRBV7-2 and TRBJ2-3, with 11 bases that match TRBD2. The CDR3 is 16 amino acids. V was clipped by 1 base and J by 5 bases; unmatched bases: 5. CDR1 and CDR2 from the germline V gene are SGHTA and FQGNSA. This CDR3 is CASSLGLAGRIDTQYF. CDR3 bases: TGTGCCAGCAGCTTAGGACTAGCGGGAAGGATAGATACGCAGTATTTT. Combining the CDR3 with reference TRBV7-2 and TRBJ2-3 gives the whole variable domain GAGVSQSPSNKVTEKGKDVELRCDPISGHTALYWYRQSLGQGLEFLIYFQGNSAPDKSGLPSDRFSAERTGGSVSTLTIQRTQQEDSAVYLCASSLGLAGRIDTQYFGPGTRLTVL.

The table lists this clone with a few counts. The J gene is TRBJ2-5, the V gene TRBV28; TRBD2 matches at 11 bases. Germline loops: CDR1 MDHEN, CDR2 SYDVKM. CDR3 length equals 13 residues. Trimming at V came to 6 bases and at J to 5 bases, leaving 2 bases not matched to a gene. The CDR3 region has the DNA TGTGCCAGCAGACTAGCGGGAGACGAGACCCAGTACTTC. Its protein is CASRLAGDETQYF.

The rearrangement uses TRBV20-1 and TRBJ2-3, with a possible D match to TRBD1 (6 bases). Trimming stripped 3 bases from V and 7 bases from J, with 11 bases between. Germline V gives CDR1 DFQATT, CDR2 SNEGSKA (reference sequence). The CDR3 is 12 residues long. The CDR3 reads CSASAGVNTQYF. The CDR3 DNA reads TGCAGTGCTAGTGCAGGGGTTAATACGCAGTATTTT.

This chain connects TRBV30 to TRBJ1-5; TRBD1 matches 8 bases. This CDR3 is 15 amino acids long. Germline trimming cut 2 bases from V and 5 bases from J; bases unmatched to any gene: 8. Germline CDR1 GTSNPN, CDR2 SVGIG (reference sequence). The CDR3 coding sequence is TGTGCCTGGAGTCCTCCAGGGGGCTCATATCAGCCCCAGCATTTT. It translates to CAWSPPGGSYQPQHF.

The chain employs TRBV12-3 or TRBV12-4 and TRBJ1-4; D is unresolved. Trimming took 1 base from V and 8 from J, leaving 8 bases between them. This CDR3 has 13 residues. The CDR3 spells CASSLGRREKLFF. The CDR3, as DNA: TGTGCCAGCAGTTTAGGCCGGAGGGAAAAACTGTTTTTT.